This entry is about one T cell receptor (beta chain). This sample stems from a study of blood T cells in healthy people across ages. Healthy Caucasian individuals from Russia aged about 6 to 90 served as donors. Primers used in a second PCR of roughly 7 to 12 cycles were a sample-barcoded 5' primer and a J-beta primer mix. A template-switch adaptor that had 12 random nucleotides put a tag on each cDNA molecule. Researchers report that each sample yielded at least 2.5 million CDR3-containing paired-end reads. TCRdb re-called the 5' RACE reads through MiXCR, storing one row per CDR3 protein. This sample yields 890,000 or so distinct CDR3 sequences, of which 60% to 80% are seen a single time; about 30% belongs to the top ten. V shed 5 bases and J shed 8 bases, with 16 bases lying between them. Germline lookup yields CDR1 SGHAT and CDR2 FQNNGV. This CDR3 is 14 amino acids long.

This rearrangement joins TRBV11-2 to TRBJ2-1; D ambiguous. The sequence came from a man aged 30 to 45 in good health. The sample taken for sequencing was blood. The CDR3 loop is CASSGPWVWDEQFF. CDR3 in DNA: TGTGCCAGCAGCGGGCCCTGGGTCTGGGATGAGCAGTTCTTC.